Shown below are 25 T cell receptor beta chains from a single sample sequenced in a study of T cell repertoires in aging, cancer and after chemotherapy (dated by TCRdb to about 2019). TCR beta rearrangements were amplified from genomic DNA extracted from peripheral blood rather than from sorted cells or RNA. Sequencing relied on an Illumina MiSeq. Rearranged TRB sequences spanning V, D and J segments were amplified in a multiplex touch-down PCR with a mixed TRB-A/B primer pool. Through fastp at Q25 and MiXCR, TCRdb rebuilt clones from the public reads, retaining in-frame beta chains. Rows matching on CDR3 protein sequence are summarized as one entry with the most common DNA and genes. The sample data list roughly 4,100 distinct CDR3 sequences, and under 30% of these were observed just once. Approximately 6% of the sample lies in the top ten. Sequencing input: blood. These receptors came from a human donor in good health.

This chain joins TRBV24-1 and TRBJ1-2, with D uncertain. The CDR3 contains 12 residues. The germline CDR1 and CDR2 sequences are KGHDR and SFDVKD. V lost 6 bases and J 8 bases, leaving 12 bases between the germline ends. The CDR3 sequence is CATSKGPTGYTF. The DNA for the CDR3 is TGTGCCACCAGTAAGGGCCCGACAGGCTACACCTTC.

The rearrangement uses TRBV20-1 and TRBJ2-7; D possibly matches TRBD1 or TRBD2 (6 bases each). The CDR3 spans 11 residues. Germline CDR1 DFQATT, CDR2 SNEGSKA (reference sequence). The CDR3 sequence: CSPGAVYEQYF. The CDR3 DNA follows: TGCAGCCCGGGGGCGGTTTACGAGCAGTACTTC.

In this sample, this clonotype turned up a few times. The chain uses TRBV30 and TRBJ1-3; D not resolved. This CDR3 region has 13 residues. Germline CDR1 reads GTSNPN; CDR2 reads SVGIG (reference sequence). V lost 0 bases and J 3 bases, leaving 6 bases between the germline ends. The DNA of the CDR3 is TGTGCCTGGAGTGTACGAGGTGGAAACACCATATATTTT. This gives the protein CAWSVRGGNTIYF.

V is TRBV20-1 and J is TRBJ1-2, with TRBD1 identical over 7 bases. Per germline, CDR1 DFQATT and CDR2 SNEGSKA (reference sequence). Trimming took 5 bases from V and 7 from J; bases not matched to a gene: 10. The CDR3 sequence is 13 residues long. The CDR3 loop is CSAVDRVTGGYTF. The CDR3 region has the DNA TGCAGTGCTGTCGACAGGGTCACAGGTGGCTACACCTTC.

This clonotype occurred a few times. The chain joins TRBV5-5 to TRBJ2-3; 7 bases are a match to TRBD2. The germline gives CDR1 SGHKS, CDR2 YYEKEE (reference sequence). This CDR3 spans 13 amino acids. Trimming removed 5 bases from V and 7 bases from J; junction bases left unmatched: 7. CDR3 residues: CASRSTSANTQYF. CDR3 sequence (DNA): TGTGCCAGCAGGTCAACTAGCGCGAATACGCAGTATTTT.

The genes are TRBV20-1 and TRBJ1-6, with D possibly matching TRBD1 (5 bases). Germline CDR1 is DFQATT and CDR2 is SNEGSKA (reference sequence). The CDR3 contains 15 residues. Trimming pared 0 bases from V and 5 bases from J, leaving 11 bases between. The CDR3 region has the DNA TGCAGTGCTAGAGATTCGGGACGGAATAATTCACCCCTCCACTTT. Amino acid sequence: CSARDSGRNNSPLHF.

CDR3 residues: CASTRDSWDEKLFF. CDR3 in DNA: TGTGCCAGCACCAGGGACAGTTGGGATGAAAAACTGTTTTTT. The rearrangement joins TRBV12-3 or TRBV12-4 to TRBJ1-4; 7 nucleotides line up with TRBD1. Trimming took 7 bases from V and 6 from J; bases not matched to a gene: 8. This CDR3 is built from 14 residues.

Details on this clonotype: The CDR3 does not close with the conserved phenylalanine or tryptophan, likely indicating a read error. This chain connects TRBV4-2 to TRBJ2-3; 9 nucleotides line up with TRBD2. The CDR3 loop spans 16 amino acids. V trimming: 5 bases; J trimming: 4 bases; junction bases outside the gene matches: 10. Per germline, CDR1 LGHNA and CDR2 YNFKEQ. The CDR3 bases are TGTGCCAGCAGCTTAGTGGGAGCGGGGGGCCCAGATACGCAGTATTCT. Amino acid sequence: CASSLVGAGGPDTQYS.

V is TRBV5-6 and J is TRBJ2-5; D unclear. CDR1 is SGHDT, CDR2 YYEEEE, per germline. The CDR3 totals 13 residues. Trimming removed 4 bases from V and 5 bases from J, with 12 bases in between. CDR3 loop: CASSLRSGETQYF. The CDR3 DNA sequence: TGTGCCAGCAGCCTCAGGAGTGGGGAGACCCAGTACTTC.

The chain is built from TRBV27 and TRBJ2-7; 13 bases fit TRBD2. V shed 6 bases and J 0 bases; nucleotides not matched to a gene: 8. The germline CDR1 and CDR2 sequences are MNHEY and SMNVEV (reference sequence). The CDR3 sequence is 17 residues long. CDR3 protein: CASRPGLAGTSSYEQYF. CDR3 DNA: TGTGCCAGCAGGCCGGGACTAGCGGGGACAAGCTCCTACGAGCAGTACTTC.

This clonotype is deemed medium-sized. This chain joins TRBV6-1 and TRBJ2-2, with D perhaps TRBD1 or TRBD2 (5 bases each). V lost 3 bases and J 7 bases, leaving 21 bases between the germline ends. CDR1 and CDR2 from the germline V gene are MNHNS and SASEGT. CDR3 length: 17 residues. This CDR3 reads CASSDHGTAKGFGELFF. The CDR3 DNA reads as TGTGCCAGCAGTGACCACGGGACGGCGAAAGGGTTCGGGGAGCTGTTTTTT.

On this clonotype itself: A much larger clone lies a single base off, so this may be a read error. The rearrangement links TRBV5-4 to TRBJ2-7; TRBD2 matches 11 bases. CDR1 SGHNT and CDR2 YYREEE come from the germline V gene (reference sequence). The CDR3 loop spans 13 amino acids. CDR3 loop: CASRLAGVYKQYF. The CDR3 region has the DNA TGTGCCAGCAGACTAGCGGGGGTCTACAAGCAGTACTTC.

As to this clonotype: This clone may be a read error of a much larger clone one base away. The J gene is TRBJ1-5, the V gene TRBV15; 12 positions match TRBD1. The CDR3 runs 15 residues. Germline values: CDR1 LNHNV, CDR2 YYDKDF (reference sequence). CDR3 protein: CATSAGQGASQHQHF. In DNA, the CDR3 is TGTGCCACCAGCGCGGGACAGGGGGCAAGTCAGCACCAGCATTTT.

In this sample, this clonotype turned up a few times. The chain links TRBV18 to TRBJ2-3; 9 positions match TRBD2. V trimming: 2 bases; J trimming: 9 bases; junction bases outside the gene matches: 9. CDR1 is KGHSH, CDR2 LQKENI, per germline. The CDR3 is made up of 15 amino acids. CDR3 sequence: CASSPGSGGSGTQYF. The DNA of the CDR3 is TGTGCCAGCTCACCAGGAAGCGGGGGGTCAGGGACGCAGTATTTT.

This clonotype ranks as medium-sized. The DNA of the CDR3 is TGTGCCAGCAGCCCTCAGTGGCTGTCACCCCTCCACTTT. It specifies CASSPQWLSPLHF. The gene calls are TRBV12-3 or TRBV12-4 and TRBJ1-6; unclear D gene. There are 13 residues in the CDR3. V lost 6 bases, J lost 10 bases, and 13 bases lay in between.

Worth noting for this clonotype: Relative to the germline gene, one junction end is altered; a read error may explain this. This CDR3 reads CGSSLGTGSNYGYTF. The CDR3 nucleotides are TGTGGCAGCAGCTTGGGGACAGGCTCGAACTATGGCTACACCTTC. This rearrangement joins TRBV5-6 to TRBJ1-2, with 8 bases that match TRBD1. This CDR3 region has 15 residues. Germline CDR1 SGHDT, CDR2 YYEEEE.

Sample share makes this clonotype medium-sized. V gene TRBV6-5 combines with J gene TRBJ2-1; no firm D call. V was shortened by 2 bases and J by 2 bases, with 13 bases between the two germline ends. This CDR3 comprises 16 residues. Per germline, CDR1 MNHEY and CDR2 SVGAGI. CDR3 sequence: CASSYPAGRTYNEQFF. The CDR3 nucleotides are TGTGCCAGCAGTTACCCAGCCGGGCGAACCTACAATGAGCAGTTCTTC.

This clonotype occurred a few times. This chain links TRBV6-2 or TRBV6-3 with TRBJ2-3, with a weak D call TRBD2 (5 bases). There are 19 residues in the CDR3. Deletions cut 2 bases from V and 7 bases from J, with 28 bases between. Germline V CDR1 and CDR2: MNHEY, SVGEGT. The CDR3 is CASSYSGKIRKLGSHTQYF. The CDR3 coding sequence is TGTGCCAGCAGTTACAGCGGCAAGATTAGAAAGCTTGGCTCTCATACGCAGTATTTT.

A few counts support this clonotype. V gene TRBV15 combines with J gene TRBJ1-1, with D perhaps matching TRBD1 (6 bases). The germline V gene encodes CDR1 LNHNV and CDR2 YYDKDF (reference sequence). The CDR3 spans 14 residues. Trimming stripped 3 bases from V and 6 bases from J, with 14 bases between. The CDR3 nucleotides are TGTGCCACCAGCAGCGCAGGGACACTTCCTGAAGCTTTCTTT. Translation: CATSSAGTLPEAFF.

This clonotype came up a few times. One junction end does not reproduce the germline sequence, and a read error may be involved. This CDR3 reads CASSLRGQDFFF. CDR3 DNA: TGTGCCAGCAGTTTAAGGGGCCAGGACTTTTTCTTC. The chain uses TRBV12-3 or TRBV12-4 and TRBJ2-7; the D call may be TRBD1 or TRBD2 (5 bases each). The CDR3 runs 12 residues.

This chain links TRBV10-3 with TRBJ1-4; 8 bases fit TRBD1. The CDR3 runs 16 residues. V lost 3 bases, J lost 7 bases, and 10 bases stayed unmatched. Germline loops: CDR1 ENHRY, CDR2 SYGVKD. CDR3 DNA sequence: TGTGCCATCAGTGAAGGGACAGGAATTAGAGGTGAAAAACTGTTTTTT. This sequence encodes CAISEGTGIRGEKLFF.

This clonotype was recorded only once. A much larger clone is a single base away; this may be a read error. The CDR3 carries no conserved terminal phenylalanine or tryptophan, so it likely arises from a read error. This CDR3 is CAWSGWDSSYEQYL. In nucleotides, the CDR3 is TGTGCCTGGAGCGGTTGGGACAGCTCCTACGAGCAGTACTTA. The chain recombines TRBV30 with TRBJ2-7; 7 bases are a match to TRBD1. The CDR3 consists of 14 residues. J gave up 0 bases and V 3 bases, and 5 bases lay outside the gene matches. Germline CDR1 GTSNPN, CDR2 SVGIG (reference sequence).

This clonotype was found a few times. This chain uses TRBV6-2 or TRBV6-3 with TRBJ1-1; D gene uncertain. Trimming took off 2 bases at V and 2 bases at J, with 6 bases between the two ends. The CDR3 has 13 residues. From germline, CDR1 is MNHEY and CDR2 SVGEGT. The DNA of the CDR3 is TGTGCCAGCAGTTACCGCACCAACACTGAAGCTTTCTTT. The encoded protein is CASSYRTNTEAFF.

There are a few counts of this clonotype. This chain joins TRBV5-6 and TRBJ1-1; no clear D gene. This CDR3 spans 15 amino acids. V was trimmed by 0 bases and J by 0 bases, leaving 9 bases between them. Germline assignment: CDR1 SGHDT and CDR2 YYEEEE. CDR3 sequence reads: CASSLVTVMNTEAFF. CDR3 in DNA: TGTGCCAGCAGCTTGGTGACGGTTATGAACACTGAAGCTTTCTTT.

The V call is TRBV20-1, the J call TRBJ2-2; D unclear. Germline CDR1 reads DFQATT; CDR2 reads SNEGSKA (reference sequence). This CDR3 spans 14 amino acids. Trimming took off 6 bases at V and 1 base at J, with 12 bases between the two ends. CDR3 region: CSAVKDGNTGELFF. The CDR3, as DNA: TGCAGTGCCGTTAAGGACGGGAACACCGGGGAGCTGTTTTTT.